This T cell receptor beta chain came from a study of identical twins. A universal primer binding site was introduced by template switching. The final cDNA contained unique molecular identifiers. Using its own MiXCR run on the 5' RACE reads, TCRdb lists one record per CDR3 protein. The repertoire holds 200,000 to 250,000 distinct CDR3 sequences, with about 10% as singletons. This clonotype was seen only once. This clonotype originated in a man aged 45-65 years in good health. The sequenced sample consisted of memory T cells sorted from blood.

DNA for the CDR3: TGTGCCAGCAGGAGGACGGGACTAGCGGATTTCAATGAGCAGTTCTTC. It encodes CASRRTGLADFNEQFF. The chain uses TRBV6-2 or TRBV6-3 and TRBJ2-1, with 11 bases aligning to TRBD2. Looked up from germline, CDR1 is MNHEY and CDR2 is SVGEGT. This CDR3 is built from 16 residues. The J segment lost 6 bases and the V segment lost 6 bases, leaving 10 bases of the junction unmatched.